The TCR beta chain under discussion was sequenced for a study of cytomegalovirus exposure and HLA in healthy donors. General observations from the study: Based on reports, TCR beta sequences accurately predicted HLA-A and HLA-B alleles for most subjects.

PCR used 60 Vbeta primers and 13 Jbeta primers. Only in-frame clones appear in the TCRdb table, and some are missing; sequencing was by immunoSEQ multiplex PCR. The sample holds 150,000 to 200,000 clones, 80% to 85% seen once. V was pared by 0 bases and J by 0 bases, with 8 bases of the junction left unmatched. This CDR3 is built from 20 residues. Germline CDR1 and CDR2: SGHRS and YFSETQ. Concerning this clone itself: Its antigen is still unknown.

The chain employs TRBV5-1 and TRBJ2-4; 14 bases line up with TRBD2. The clonotype comes from a young woman in good health and CMV-seropositive. Sequencing was performed on PBMCs. CDR3 coding DNA: TGCGCCAGCAGCTTGGGCTGGACTAGCGGGGGGCCCCTAGCCAAAAACATTCAGTACTTC. This translates into CASSLGWTSGGPLAKNIQYF.